This T cell receptor (beta chain) was documented in a study of blood T cells in healthy people across ages. Study results and caveats: The fall in TCR beta diversity per million T cells was roughly linear with age.

Trimming pared 6 bases from V and 3 bases from J, leaving 12 bases between. Germline V gene data show CDR1 as MRHNA and CDR2 as SNTAGT. This CDR3 is 13 amino acids long. Then a second PCR, running about 6 to 12 cycles, was carried out with a sample-barcoded 5' primer and a J-beta primer mix. From the 5' RACE reads, TCRdb called clonotypes with MiXCR, one entry per CDR3 protein. The sample lists 1.5 million to 2 million distinct CDR3 sequences; 30% to 40% were seen once. A word on this clonotype: Its target is unknown.

The rearrangement links TRBV6-4 to TRBJ2-7; D remains unclear. The sample comprised blood. This receptor was identified in a human donor in good health. The CDR3 bases are TGTGCCAGCAGGGAGACTCCCCTCTACGAGCAGTACTTC. As protein: CASRETPLYEQYF.